Detailed here is one T cell receptor beta chain. Trimming took 0 bases from V and 6 from J, leaving 14 bases between them. The germline V gene encodes CDR1 LNHNV and CDR2 YYDKDF (reference sequence). The CDR3 contains 16 residues. The sample originates from a study of chemoradiotherapy in HPV16-positive cancers. Method: immunoSEQ multiplex PCR; TCRdb's copy keeps in-frame clones and lacks some. The table has about 4,000 clones, around 94% seen once; the top ten hold approximately 3.9%. The receptor was derived from a human donor with HPV-associated anogenital cancer. This rearrangement joins TRBV15 to TRBJ2-2, with D possibly TRBD2 on 6 matching bases. The starting material was tumor tissue, obtained from a patient who underwent chemoradiotherapy. The CDR3 reads CATSRDPGRFAGELFF. Here the CDR3 DNA reads TGTGCCACCAGCAGAGATCCAGGGAGGTTCGCCGGGGAGCTGTTTTTT.